This T cell receptor (beta chain) was observed in a study of blood T cell repertoires in COVID-19. Study-level information: Collection of acute and convalescent COVID-19 samples took place in the United States, Italy and Spain. In each case, the material was cDNA or gDNA derived from T cells, B-cell-depleted T cells, or PBMCs.

In germline, CDR1 is MNHEY, CDR2 SVGAGI. Trimming removed 6 bases from V and 9 bases from J; junction bases left unmatched: 4. This CDR3 contains 11 residues. Per the original methods: Amplifying reference gene primers gave estimates of nucleated cell counts. TCRdb's table, derived via immunoSEQ multiplex PCR, lists solely in-frame clones and lacks some. V, J and clone size were drawn from that table, and D and trimming were deduced from the DNA. The sample contains fewer than 65,000 clones, around 78% of which appear only once. The sample holds a few counts of this clone. The receptor was isolated from a human donor in a cohort sampled during active COVID-19. Specimen: peripheral blood. This chain joins TRBV6-5 and TRBJ1-1; 7 nucleotides line up with TRBD1. CDR3: CASSLQGKAFF. The CDR3 nucleotides are TGTGCCAGCAGCCTACAGGGGAAAGCTTTCTTT.